A single sample is the source of the 5 T cell receptor beta chains below, sequenced in a study of T cell responses to AZD1222 COVID-19 vaccine. Generated by immunoSEQ multiplex PCR, the TCRdb table keeps only in-frame clones and is missing some. The table records some 130,000 clones, about 93% of them present only once. The material sequenced was peripheral blood, taken on day 0 of AZD1222 vaccination. The receptor set was obtained from an adult in good health.

The gene calls are TRBV18 and TRBJ2-6, with D tentatively TRBD1 (5 bases). Germline V gene lookup returns CDR1 KGHSH and CDR2 LQKENI. The CDR3 is 15 amino acids. V lost 4 bases and J lost 10, with 17 bases in between. The CDR3 DNA follows: TGTGCCAGCTCACAGAGAGGTACGAAGGGGAACGTCCTGACTTTC. It translates to CASSQRGTKGNVLTF. Full variable domain (outside the CDR3, taken from reference TRBV18 and TRBJ2-6): NAGVMQNPRHLVRRRGQEARLRCSPMKGHSHVYWYRQLPEEGLKFMVYLQKENIIDESGMPKERFSAEFPKEGPSILRIQQVVRGDSAAYFCASSQRGTKGNVLTFGAGSRLTVL.

The chain couples TRBV9 to TRBJ2-2; D is ambiguous. The CDR3 is 15 amino acids. Germline V gene data show CDR1 as SGDLS and CDR2 as YYNGEE. V was cut by 7 bases and J by 1 base, with 14 bases left in between. CDR3 in amino acids: CASSHRTENTGELFF. CDR3 sequence (DNA): TGTGCCAGCTCTCACCGGACGGAGAACACCGGGGAGCTGTTTTTT. Combining the CDR3 with reference TRBV9 and TRBJ2-2 gives the whole variable domain DSGVTQTPKHLITATGQRVTLRCSPRSGDLSVYWYQQSLDQGLQFLIQYYNGEERAKGNILERFSAQQFPDLHSELNLSSLELGDSALYFCASSHRTENTGELFFGEGSRLTVL.

The gene calls are TRBV12-3 or TRBV12-4 and TRBJ1-2; D gene ambiguous. V was clipped by 3 bases and J by 2 bases, with 7 bases between them. This CDR3 is built from 13 residues. CDR3: CASSLRQNYGYTF. CDR3 coding DNA: TGTGCCAGCAGTTTGAGGCAGAACTATGGCTACACCTTC.

The chain has TRBV13 and TRBJ1-1; D is ambiguous. Between the trimmed V and J ends, which lost 2 bases and 11 bases, there was a span of 12 bases. CDR1 is PRHDT, CDR2 FYEKMQ, per germline (reference sequence). The length of the CDR3 is 12 residues. CDR3 amino acids: CASSLRSKPAFF. In DNA form, the CDR3 reads TGTGCCAGCAGCTTAAGATCTAAACCGGCTTTCTTT.

The chain employs TRBV5-1 and TRBJ2-1; TRBD2 aligns across 8 bases. Germline CDR1 is SGHRS and CDR2 is YFSETQ. This CDR3 has 17 residues. The V gene end was trimmed by 0 bases and the J gene end by 5 bases; junction bases not matched to a gene: 10. This CDR3 reads CASSLGQGLGPDNEQFF. The CDR3, as DNA: TGCGCCAGCAGCTTGGGGCAGGGACTAGGGCCCGACAATGAGCAGTTCTTC.